The 26 T cell receptor beta chains presented below share a single source sample, sequenced in a study of blood T cells in healthy people across ages. Sample-barcoded 5' priming and a J-beta primer mix drove a second PCR of about 6 to 12 cycles. TCRdb used MiXCR to reprocess the 5' RACE reads, holding one entry per CDR3 protein. The data hold fewer than 1,200,000 distinct CDR3 sequences, with roughly a quarter observed a single time. This sample also belongs to another study, concerning T cells of mothers and their children.

The sequenced sample consisted of blood. The receptors were sampled from a girl aged 2-10 years in good health.

The V call is TRBV7-2, the J call TRBJ2-7; D is possibly TRBD1 (5 bases). Germline assignment: CDR1 SGHTA and CDR2 FQGNSA. The CDR3 length is 14 residues. Trimming left V 1 base short and J 1 base short, with 8 bases between. CDR3 amino acids: CASSLDPGSYEQYF. The CDR3 DNA follows: TGTGCCAGCAGCTTAGACCCAGGGTCCTACGAGCAGTACTTC.

This chain joins TRBV5-6 and TRBJ2-1, with unresolved D. The J call may be faulty, since TRBJ2-7 better matches the DNA end. Per the germline V gene, CDR1 is SGHDT and CDR2 is YYEEEE. The CDR3 is 13 amino acids. CDR3 in amino acids: CASSISDFYEQYF. The CDR3 nucleotides are TGTGCCAGCAGCATCAGTGACTTTTACGAGCAGTACTTC.

The chain recombines TRBV7-8 with TRBJ1-5, with no clear D. The germline V gene encodes CDR1 SGHVS and CDR2 FQNEAQ. V lost 5 bases and J lost 7, with 18 bases in between. The CDR3 totals 15 residues. The CDR3 protein is CASSGSEVQAQPQHF. The CDR3 DNA reads as TGTGCCAGCAGCGGCTCAGAGGTGCAGGCACAGCCCCAGCATTTT.

This clonotype showed up just a few times. The chain combines TRBV11-2 with TRBJ1-1; D is possibly TRBD1 (5 bases). The ends were cut back, 1 base at V and 6 bases at J, with 12 bases in the middle. This CDR3 is 14 amino acids long. CDR1 is SGHAT, CDR2 FQNNGV, per germline. CDR3: CASSLGEGFSEAFF. The CDR3 DNA sequence: TGTGCCAGCAGCTTAGGCGAGGGGTTTTCTGAAGCTTTCTTT.

In its sample, this clonotype was seen a few times. One junction end disagrees with the germline gene, perhaps due to a read error. V is TRBV28 and J is TRBJ2-7; D is possibly TRBD2 (6 bases). From germline, CDR1 is MDHEN and CDR2 SYDVKM. This CDR3 has 14 amino acids. The CDR3 nucleotides are TGCGCCAGCAGTTTTCTCAGGGAGGCCTACGAGCAGTACTTC. It specifies CASSFLREAYEQYF.

Many counts were recorded for this clonotype. The rearrangement uses TRBV4-1 and TRBJ2-7; D gene ambiguous. The CDR3 is made up of 13 amino acids. The V gene's germline CDR1 is MGHRA and CDR2 YSYEKL. Trimming cost V 2 bases and J 6 bases, with 11 bases left between them. In nucleotides, the CDR3 is TGCGCCAGCAGCCAACCGGGCGAACTCGAGCAGTACTTC. It encodes CASSQPGELEQYF.

The chain uses TRBV29-1 and TRBJ2-6; D is unresolved. The CDR3 contains 14 residues. V gave up 4 bases and J gave up 0 bases, with 7 bases separating them. Germline CDR1 is SQVTM and CDR2 is ANQGSEA. CDR3 region: CSVVVSSGANVLTF. CDR3 coding DNA: TGCAGCGTTGTCGTTAGCTCTGGGGCCAACGTCCTGACTTTC.

This clonotype was found a few times. V gene TRBV18 combines with J gene TRBJ2-2, with D perhaps being TRBD1 or TRBD2 (6 bases each). The V end was cut by 5 bases, the J end by 1 base, with 14 bases between. Germline CDR1 reads KGHSH; CDR2 reads LQKENI. The CDR3 runs to 16 residues. The CDR3 DNA sequence: TGTGCCAGCTCAGAACAGGGACTCGAGAACACCGGGGAGCTGTTTTTT. Protein product: CASSEQGLENTGELFF.

This clonotype came up once. J is TRBJ2-7 and V is TRBV5-6; 8 bases agree with TRBD1. J was trimmed by 2 bases and V by 4 bases; bases with no gene match: 11. Germline V lookup: CDR1 SGHDT, CDR2 YYEEEE. This CDR3 has 16 residues. The DNA for the CDR3 is TGTGCCAGCAGCCTCCTCGAGTGGACAGGGACCTACGAGCAGTACTTC. This encodes CASSLLEWTGTYEQYF.

The chain recombines TRBV12-3 or TRBV12-4 with TRBJ2-5; no reliable D call. The CDR3 has 12 amino acids. Trimming removed 6 bases from V and 5 bases from J, with 10 bases in between. This CDR3 reads CASRGRTETQYF. Here the CDR3 DNA reads TGTGCCAGCAGGGGCAGGACGGAGACCCAGTACTTC.

The chain links TRBV4-3 to TRBJ2-7, with a weak D call TRBD1 (6 bases). Germline V gene sequence: CDR1 LGHNA, CDR2 YSLEER. This CDR3 has 15 amino acids. Trimming took off 0 bases at V and 2 bases at J, with 11 bases between the two ends. DNA for the CDR3: TGCGCCAGCAGCCAAGACCGGACAGCCACCTACGAGCAGTACTTC. This translates into CASSQDRTATYEQYF.

The chain has TRBV12-3 or TRBV12-4 and TRBJ2-3, with 8 bases lining up with TRBD1. V dropped 7 bases and J dropped 4; count of bases not matched to a gene: 10. This CDR3 spans 15 amino acids. Here the CDR3 DNA reads TGTGCCAGCACCACCCGGGACAGGTGGTCAGATACGCAGTATTTT. It is translated as CASTTRDRWSDTQYF.

This clonotype was counted a few times. V gene TRBV6-6 combines with J gene TRBJ1-4; D remains unclear. Trimming left V 0 bases short and J 6 bases short, with 11 bases between. Germline V CDR1 and CDR2: MNHNY, SVGAGI (reference sequence). The CDR3 totals 15 residues. The CDR3 DNA sequence: TGTGCCAGCAGTTACTCGATCATGGCAGATGAAAAACTGTTTTTT. Translation: CASSYSIMADEKLFF.

This clonotype came up a few times. This rearrangement joins TRBV6-2 or TRBV6-3 to TRBJ2-7, with D perhaps matching TRBD2 (5 bases). CDR1 and CDR2 from the germline V gene are MNHEY and SVGEGT. The length of the CDR3 is 14 residues. The ends were cut back, 4 bases at V and 2 bases at J, with 12 bases in the middle. CDR3 coding DNA: TGTGCCAGCAGTTCCCTGGAGGTGGCCTACGAGCAGTACTTC. It codes for CASSSLEVAYEQYF.

This rearrangement joins TRBV20-1 to TRBJ1-2; D unresolved. The V gene lost 5 bases and the J gene lost 4 bases, with 14 bases spanning the gap. Germline V lookup: CDR1 DFQATT, CDR2 SNEGSKA (reference sequence). The CDR3 length is 13 residues. As DNA, the CDR3 is TGCAGTGCTCTTACCAGCGGAGGCTATGGCTACACCTTC. Protein sequence: CSALTSGGYGYTF.

J is TRBJ2-7 and V is TRBV5-1; D perhaps matches TRBD1 (5 bases). Germline V lookup: CDR1 SGHRS, CDR2 YFSETQ. Trimming removed 4 bases at V and 6 bases at J, with 20 bases between. The CDR3 extends over 15 amino acids. This CDR3 is CASSPLVGQGFEQYF. The CDR3 nucleotides read TGCGCCAGCAGCCCCCTGGTGGGGCAGGGTTTCGAGCAGTACTTC.

This sequence joins TRBV6-5 and TRBJ1-2; 11 bases align to TRBD1. The V segment lost 5 bases and the J segment 1 base; nucleotides outside the gene matches: 6. In germline, CDR1 is MNHEY, CDR2 SVGAGI. The CDR3 sequence is 16 residues long. CDR3 coding DNA: TGTGCCAGCAGTAAGGACAGGGGGCGCGGTAACTATGGCTACACCTTC. It yields the protein CASSKDRGRGNYGYTF.

This clonotype was counted only a few times. J is TRBJ2-5 and V is TRBV4-2, with 13 bases matching TRBD2. V was pared by 6 bases and J by 5 bases, with 6 bases of the junction left unmatched. In germline, CDR1 is LGHNA, CDR2 YNFKEQ. The CDR3 totals 15 residues. The DNA for the CDR3 is TGTGCCAGCAGACGGACTAGCGGGAGTATGGAGACCCAGTACTTC. Protein sequence: CASRRTSGSMETQYF.

This clonotype came up a few times. V and J are TRBV6-1 and TRBJ2-7; TRBD1 is a possible D gene (6 bases). Germline V gives CDR1 MNHNS, CDR2 SASEGT. V lost 7 bases to trimming and J lost 0 bases, with 13 bases between them. This CDR3 region has 14 residues. Here the CDR3 reads CASTARDTSYEQYF. CDR3 DNA sequence: TGTGCCAGCACCGCTAGGGACACCTCCTACGAGCAGTACTTC.

The chain employs TRBV20-1 and TRBJ2-7, with 9 bases that match TRBD1. This CDR3 comprises 15 residues. V was pared by 7 bases and J by 2 bases, with 12 bases of the junction left unmatched. CDR1 and CDR2 from the germline V gene are DFQATT and SNEGSKA (reference sequence). The CDR3: CSVLPGTGRAYEQYF. The CDR3 DNA sequence: TGCAGTGTCCTCCCAGGGACAGGGCGGGCCTACGAGCAGTACTTC.

The chain uses TRBV4-2 and TRBJ2-5; D is possibly TRBD1 (5 bases). TRBJ2-7 explains the end of the DNA better; the J call may be wrong. The CDR3 consists of 15 residues. Germline CDR1 reads LGHNA; CDR2 reads YNFKEQ. CDR3 amino acids: CASSQDKGISYEQYF. CDR3 nucleotides: TGTGCCAGCAGCCAAGATAAGGGGATCTCCTACGAGCAGTACTTC.

CDR3 sequence reads: CASSHLNPAGLAVVQETQYF. DNA of the CDR3: TGTGCCAGCAGCCACCTGAATCCCGCTGGACTAGCGGTGGTCCAAGAGACCCAGTACTTC. The V call is TRBV21-1, the J call TRBJ2-5; TRBD2, the table's D call, was not compared with the DNA. TRBV21-1 is a documented pseudogene. This CDR3 has 20 amino acids.

A few counts support this clonotype. The chain employs TRBV27 and TRBJ1-1; D perhaps matches TRBD1 (5 bases). CDR1 MNHEY and CDR2 SMNVEV come from the germline V gene (reference sequence). CDR3 length: 13 amino acids. V gave up 7 bases and J gave up 5 bases, with 14 bases separating them. Here the CDR3 reads CASKEGQGTEAFF. The CDR3 bases are TGTGCCAGCAAGGAGGGGCAAGGGACTGAAGCTTTCTTT.

The table lists this clonotype with a few counts. The J gene is TRBJ2-1, the V gene TRBV6-5, with 11 nucleotides matching TRBD2. Germline values: CDR1 MNHEY, CDR2 SVGAGI. This CDR3 has 18 amino acids. The V gene end was trimmed by 4 bases and the J gene end by 0 bases; junction bases not matched to a gene: 8. The CDR3 region has the DNA TGTGCCAGCAGTTTTCTAGCGGGGGGTATAAGCTCCTACAATGAGCAGTTCTTC. It is translated as CASSFLAGGISSYNEQFF.

This clonotype was recorded a few times. In DNA form, the CDR3 reads TGCAGTGCTTCTCAAATTGACTTAGCGGGCTACGAGCAGTACTTC. It yields the protein CSASQIDLAGYEQYF. The rearrangement joins TRBV20-1 to TRBJ2-7, with 7 bases matching TRBD2. CDR1 is DFQATT, CDR2 SNEGSKA, per germline (reference sequence). This CDR3 region has 15 residues. V lost 5 bases, J lost 3 bases, and 13 bases stayed unmatched.

This clonotype was counted a few times. The chain has TRBV29-1 and TRBJ2-7; D might be TRBD1 or TRBD2, each matching 5 bases. The CDR3 length is 13 residues. Germline V gene lookup returns CDR1 SQVTM and CDR2 ANQGSEA. The V end lost 7 bases, the J end lost 2 bases, and 15 bases lay between the germline ends. The CDR3 sequence is CSAGTIGAYEQYF. The CDR3 DNA reads TGCAGCGCCGGGACCATAGGGGCCTACGAGCAGTACTTC.